A single sample is the source of the 14 T cell receptor beta chains below, sequenced in a study of T-cell reconstitution after alpha-beta-depleted transplantation in children. Researchers prepared the TCRbeta library using unique molecular identifiers, the study reports. TCRdb used MiXCR to reprocess the PCR reads, holding one entry per CDR3 protein. The repertoire consists of 250,000 to 350,000 distinct CDR3 sequences, with 9.9% occurring once and the leading ten covering over 9%. This material consisted of PBMCs from the stem cell graft donor, taken from the stem cell graft. The receptors originated from a human donor who donated a stem cell graft to a child with SCID.

A few counts support this clonotype. V and J are TRBV12-3 or TRBV12-4 and TRBJ1-2; D possibly corresponds to TRBD1 (6 bases). The CDR3 loop spans 13 amino acids. V gave up 4 bases and J gave up 4 bases, with 10 bases separating them. This CDR3 reads CASSSQGSYGYTF. The CDR3 bases are TGTGCCAGCAGTTCCCAGGGGAGCTATGGCTACACCTTC.

This clonotype appeared a few times. The chain has TRBV7-8 and TRBJ1-2; no firm D call. CDR1 and CDR2 (germline): SGHVS, FQNEAQ. V was trimmed by 0 bases and J by 9 bases, leaving 11 bases between them. The CDR3 has 13 amino acids. This CDR3 reads CASSLAQEGSYTF. The CDR3 coding sequence is TGTGCCAGCAGCTTAGCGCAAGAGGGAAGCTACACCTTC.

This chain connects TRBV3-1 to TRBJ2-1; D gene ambiguous. V lost 1 base and J lost 9, with 16 bases in between. This CDR3 has 15 residues. The germline V gene has CDR1 LGHDT and CDR2 YNNKEL (reference sequence). The CDR3 nucleotides read TGTGCCAGCAGCCAAGGAACCACAGACACGGCTGAGCAGTTCTTC. Residues: CASSQGTTDTAEQFF.

This clonotype was counted once. The chain employs TRBV5-1 and TRBJ2-2; a weak D match, TRBD1 (5 bases). V was pared by 0 bases and J by 6 bases, with 9 bases between. Germline V gene sequence: CDR1 SGHRS, CDR2 YFSETQ. The CDR3 covers 14 residues. This CDR3 reads CASSLEGFPGELFF. For the CDR3, the DNA is TGCGCCAGCAGCTTGGAGGGGTTCCCCGGGGAGCTGTTTTTT. Supplemented by reference TRBV5-1 and TRBJ2-2, the full variable domain reads KAGVTQTPRYLIKTRGQQVTLSCSPISGHRSVSWYQQTPGQGLQFLFEYFSETQRNKGNFPGRFSGRQFSNSRSEMNVSTLELGDSALYLCASSLEGFPGELFFGEGSRLTVL.

This clonotype was recorded at least ten times. This sequence joins TRBV10-3 and TRBJ2-7, with D perhaps matching TRBD2 (5 bases). Germline V gives CDR1 ENHRY, CDR2 SYGVKD. This CDR3 has 13 residues. The V gene lost 7 bases and the J gene lost 3 bases, with 13 bases spanning the gap. This CDR3 reads CAINSGVYYEQYF. The CDR3 coding sequence is TGTGCCATCAATTCCGGGGTTTACTACGAGCAGTACTTC.

This clonotype was seen at least ten times. The gene calls are TRBV6-5 and TRBJ1-6; D is uncertain. This CDR3 spans 12 amino acids. Germline V gene lookup returns CDR1 MNHEY and CDR2 SVGAGI. V was cut by 0 bases and J by 7 bases, with 1 base left in between. This CDR3 reads CASSYSNSPLHF. CDR3 DNA: TGTGCCAGCAGTTACTCGAATTCACCCCTCCACTTT.

This chain joins TRBV20-1 and TRBJ2-2, with 11 bases fitting TRBD2. The ends lost 4 bases at V and 4 bases at J; junction bases unmatched: 11. The CDR3 extends over 17 amino acids. Germline-derived CDR1 and CDR2 are DFQATT and SNEGSKA (reference sequence). CDR3 coding DNA: TGCAGTGCTACCTCCACGTTTAGCGGGGGGGCCACCGGGGAGCTGTTTTTT. Encoded protein: CSATSTFSGGATGELFF.

The table lists this clonotype with many counts. The chain is built from TRBV20-1 and TRBJ2-1; D perhaps matches TRBD2 (6 bases). In germline, CDR1 is DFQATT, CDR2 SNEGSKA (reference sequence). V gave up 6 bases and J gave up 7 bases, with 16 bases separating them. The CDR3 extends over 13 amino acids. CDR3 residues: CSALAPGANEQFF. The CDR3 DNA follows: TGCAGTGCCCTAGCTCCGGGAGCTAATGAGCAGTTCTTC.

This clonotype showed up many times. V and J are TRBV7-9 and TRBJ2-7; D is uncertain. V was pared by 4 bases and J by 3 bases, with 10 bases between. Germline V gene lookup returns CDR1 SEHNR and CDR2 FQNEAQ (reference sequence). CDR3 length equals 13 residues. The CDR3: CASSSSDGYEQYF. The CDR3 bases are TGTGCCAGCAGCTCTTCAGATGGCTACGAGCAGTACTTC.

The CDR3 DNA reads TGTGCCAGCAGTTTAATCCTAGCGGGGGATCCCTACGAGCAGTACTTC. It encodes CASSLILAGDPYEQYF. This rearrangement joins TRBV27 to TRBJ2-7, with 10 positions matching TRBD2. The V segment lost 2 bases and the J segment 2 bases; nucleotides outside the gene matches: 6. The CDR3 is 16 residues long. Germline CDR1 and CDR2: MNHEY and SMNVEV (reference sequence).

This clonotype was counted many times. The J gene is TRBJ1-2, the V gene TRBV5-1; tentative D call: TRBD1 (5 bases). V was cut by 4 bases and J by 7 bases, with 11 bases left in between. The CDR3 has 12 amino acids. In germline, CDR1 is SGHRS, CDR2 YFSETQ. The CDR3 loop is CASSQGLVGYTF. The CDR3 region has the DNA TGCGCCAGCAGCCAGGGACTTGTTGGCTACACCTTC.

Only a few counts were recorded for this clonotype. The chain has TRBV29-1 and TRBJ2-5, with 9 bases matching TRBD1. From germline, CDR1 is SQVTM and CDR2 ANQGSEA. After removal of 7 bases from V and 4 bases from J, the junction contained 7 bases not matched to a gene. CDR3 length: 13 residues. This CDR3 is CSGYRDRVETQYF. For the CDR3, the DNA is TGCAGCGGATACCGGGACAGGGTAGAGACCCAGTACTTC.

Remarks on this clonotype: At one of its ends the junction is not consistent with the germline gene, which may arise from a read error. J is TRBJ2-2 and V is TRBV5-6; TRBD1 or TRBD2 may be the D gene (5 bases each). Germline CDR1 and CDR2: SGHDT and YYEEEE. CDR3 size: 15 residues. In DNA, the CDR3 is TGTGCCAGCAGCCCCAGAAATCAGAACACCGGGGACCTGTTTTTT. Amino acids: CASSPRNQNTGDLFF.

This clonotype was detected ten times or more. This sequence joins TRBV19 and TRBJ2-3, with 10 nucleotides matching TRBD2. Germline V gene data show CDR1 as LNHDA and CDR2 as SQIVND (reference sequence). With V trimmed by 6 bases and J by 2 bases, 5 bases remained unmatched. The CDR3 runs 15 residues. In nucleotides, the CDR3 is TGTGCCAGTAGCCTAGCGGGGGCCTTCACAGATACGCAGTATTTT. Translated, it gives CASSLAGAFTDTQYF.